These 21 T cell receptor beta chains were all obtained from the same sample, sequenced in a study of CXCR3-negative and CXCR3-positive naive CD8 T cells. UMI-labeled 5' RACE yielded the TRB cDNA libraries. TCRdb derives one entry per CDR3 protein from the 5' RACE reads, leaving out DNA. The listing contains some 9,100 distinct CDR3 sequences. The specimen sequenced was naive CXCR3- CD8+ T cells from blood. The subset here: CD45RO-CCR7+CD27+CD95- naive CD8+ T cells lacking CXCR3 (TNR3-). The receptors here all came from a human donor in good health. Some clones in this sample may be carry-over from other donors' samples.

The rearrangement uses TRBV20-1 and TRBJ1-1; TCRdb designates TRBD1, a call that cannot be tested without DNA. Germline-derived CDR1 and CDR2 are DFQATT and SNEGSKA (reference sequence). CDR3 length equals 14 residues. The CDR3: CSASVTGMNTEAFF.

This chain joins TRBV7-9 and TRBJ1-5. This CDR3 is built from 13 residues. CDR1 and CDR2 from the germline V gene are SEHNR and FQNEAQ (reference sequence). The CDR3 region is CASSSTENQPQHF.

The chain uses TRBV6-2 or TRBV6-3 and TRBJ2-6. The CDR3 contains 15 residues. Germline loops: CDR1 MNHEY, CDR2 SVGEGT. The CDR3 loop is CASSYDGVGANVLTF.

The chain has TRBV14 and TRBJ1-1; the D gene TCRdb calls, TRBD1, cannot be checked with no DNA. There are 16 residues in the CDR3. Germline V lookup: CDR1 SGHDN, CDR2 FVKESK. CDR3 loop: CASSQAMTGWITEAFF.

The chain uses TRBV29-1 and TRBJ1-2; TCRdb returns TRBD1, unconfirmable since there is no DNA. Germline-derived CDR1 and CDR2 are SQVTM and ANQGSEA. This CDR3 is built from 15 residues. CDR3 loop: CSAYGQAIASHGYTF.

The chain uses TRBV4-1 and TRBJ1-1; the D call from TCRdb, TRBD1, cannot be confirmed without DNA. Germline-derived CDR1 and CDR2 are MGHRA and YSYEKL. This CDR3 comprises 15 residues. CDR3 sequence: CASSQYRERNTEAFF.

This clonotype ranks as medium-sized in terms of frequency. This chain uses TRBV29-1 with TRBJ1-1; TCRdb picks TRBD1, but there is no DNA to check that call. This CDR3 is 12 amino acids long. CDR1 is SQVTM and CDR2 is ANQGSEA in the germline V gene. CDR3 sequence: CSVHDRGTEAFF.

Its frequency marks this clonotype as medium-sized (0.01 to 0.1%). The V call is TRBV29-1, the J call TRBJ2-3; TCRdb picks TRBD1, but there is no DNA to check that call. This CDR3 contains 16 residues. From germline, CDR1 is SQVTM and CDR2 ANQGSEA. Here the CDR3 reads CSVESFSGTGTDTQYF.

This clonotype ranks as medium-sized in terms of frequency. The chain couples TRBV2 to TRBJ2-1; there is no DNA to check the TCRdb D call of TRBD2. Germline CDR1 is SNHLY and CDR2 is FYNNEI. The CDR3 sequence is 14 residues long. CDR3 amino acids: CASSVGDGLDEQFF.

Measured by frequency, this clonotype is medium-sized. The J gene is TRBJ2-4, the V gene TRBV6-2 or TRBV6-3. The CDR3 loop spans 15 amino acids. Germline V CDR1 and CDR2: MNHEY, SVGEGT. This chain's CDR3 is CASSSVGSWENIQYF.

This clonotype is medium-sized by frequency. This chain connects TRBV10-2 to TRBJ2-1; TCRdb returns TRBD2, unconfirmable since there is no DNA. The length of the CDR3 is 14 residues. CDR1 WSHSY and CDR2 SAAADI come from the germline V gene. CDR3 in amino acids: CATSDGRDYNEQFF.

The V gene is TRBV2, the J gene TRBJ2-7. The CDR3 has 11 residues. CDR1 SNHLY and CDR2 FYNNEI come from the germline V gene. CDR3 protein: CASNLRPGQYF.

The V call is TRBV7-2, the J call TRBJ2-1; TCRdb calls TRBD2, which cannot be checked without DNA. This CDR3 is built from 15 residues. The V gene's germline CDR1 is SGHTA and CDR2 FQGNSA. The CDR3 loop reads CASSYVTSGRNEQFF.

CDR3 residues: CSVEPGGHVNEQFF. V is TRBV29-1 and J is TRBJ2-1; TCRdb gives TRBD2 as the D gene, but with no DNA this cannot be confirmed. The CDR3 length is 14 residues. Germline V CDR1 and CDR2: SQVTM, ANQGSEA.

V gene TRBV7-9 combines with J gene TRBJ1-1; TCRdb designates TRBD1, a call that cannot be tested without DNA. There are 15 residues in the CDR3. Germline V gene lookup returns CDR1 SEHNR and CDR2 FQNEAQ (reference sequence). The CDR3: CASSTPGQGSTEAFF.

J is TRBJ2-7 and V is TRBV29-1; checking the TCRdb D call of TRBD1 is not possible without DNA. The germline gives CDR1 SQVTM, CDR2 ANQGSEA. The CDR3 runs to 11 residues. The CDR3 spells CSVERGYEQYF.

The chain links TRBV29-1 to TRBJ2-1; TCRdb outputs TRBD1, but without DNA this stays unchecked. The CDR3 length is 12 residues. Germline loops: CDR1 SQVTM, CDR2 ANQGSEA. The CDR3 is CSLRTGDNEQFF.

V and J are TRBV29-1 and TRBJ2-2. CDR3 length equals 14 residues. Germline V lookup: CDR1 SQVTM, CDR2 ANQGSEA. CDR3: CSTPGLGNTGELFF.

This rearrangement joins TRBV11-1 to TRBJ2-1. The CDR3 length is 13 residues. The germline V gene has CDR1 SGHAT and CDR2 FQDESV (reference sequence). CDR3: CASSKPSGNEQFF. Based on the CDR3 plus reference TRBV11-1 and TRBJ2-1, the full variable domain is EAEVAQSPRYKITEKSQAVAFWCDPISGHATLYWYRQILGQGPELLVQFQDESVVDDSQLPKDRFSAERLKGVDSTLKIQPAELGDSAMYLCASSKPSGNEQFFGPGTRLTVL.

This rearrangement joins TRBV23-1 to TRBJ1-5; TCRdb's D call of TRBD1 is untestable without DNA. TRBV23-1 is sorted into the ORF group, with uncertain function. CDR3 length: 18 amino acids. This CDR3 is CASSQTPAGSNSNQPQHF.

The V and J genes are TRBV5-1 and TRBJ2-1; TCRdb's D call, TRBD2, is unchecked because there is no DNA. Germline values: CDR1 SGHRS, CDR2 YFSETQ. The CDR3 contains 16 residues. CDR3 residues: CASSLASSGAPMEQFF.